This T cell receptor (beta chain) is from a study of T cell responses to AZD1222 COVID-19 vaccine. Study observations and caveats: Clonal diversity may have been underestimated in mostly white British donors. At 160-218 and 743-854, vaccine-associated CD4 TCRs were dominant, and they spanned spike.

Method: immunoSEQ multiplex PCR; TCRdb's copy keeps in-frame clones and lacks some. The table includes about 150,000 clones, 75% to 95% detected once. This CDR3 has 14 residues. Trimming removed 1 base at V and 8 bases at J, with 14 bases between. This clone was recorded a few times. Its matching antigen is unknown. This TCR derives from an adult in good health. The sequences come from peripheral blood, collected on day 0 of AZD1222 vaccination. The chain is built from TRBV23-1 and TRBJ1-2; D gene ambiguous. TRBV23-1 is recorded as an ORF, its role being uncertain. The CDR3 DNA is TGCGCCAGCAGTCAATATCCGGGGAACAACGGCTACACCTTC. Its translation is CASSQYPGNNGYTF.